These T cell receptor beta chains were read from a single sample in a study of cytomegalovirus exposure and HLA in healthy donors. Profiled with immunoSEQ multiplex PCR; TCRdb holds only in-frame clones, not every one. The table has about 90,000 clones, around 89% seen once; the top ten hold 2% to 2.5%. The sample consisted of PBMCs. These receptors were obtained from a man aged 18 to 29 in good health and CMV-seronegative. The CDR3 runs from the conserved cysteine through the conserved F or W. D genes are given only for firm matches. Expanded clones are given a class, and other clones once, few, many or no size at all.

j_call v_call d_call clone_size cdr3_nt cdr3_aa
TRBJ1-1 TRBV28 . . TGTGCACTATCACGCACTATGAACACTGAAGCTTTCTTT CALSRTMNTEAFF
TRBJ2-6 TRBV18 TRBD2 once TGTGCCAGCTCACCATTGGGAGGGAACTCTGGGGCCAACGTCCTGACTTTC CASSPLGGNSGANVLTF
TRBJ1-2 TRBV7-9 . . TGTGCCAGCAGCTTAGACAGGGGCTACACCTTC CASSLDRGYTF
TRBJ2-3 TRBV6-5 TRBD1 . TGTGCCAGCAGTTCAAGAGTGGACAGGCACACAGATACGCAGTATTTT CASSSRVDRHTDTQYF
TRBJ1-6 TRBV4-3 . . TGCGCCAGCAGCCAAGACGTTACAGGGAACTATAATTCACCCCTCCACTTT CASSQDVTGNYNSPLHF
TRBJ2-7 TRBV28 . . TGTGCCAGCAGTTCATTAAGCGGGCAGGTGGGCGAGCAGTACTTC CASSSLSGQVGEQYF
TRBJ2-1 TRBV28 TRBD2 . TGTGCCAGCAGTTCCCTCATAGCGGGAGCCTACAATGAGCAGTTCTTC CASSSLIAGAYNEQFF
TRBJ1-2 TRBV14 . . TGTGCCAGCAGCCAAGGGCGGCCTACCGCATCTCGTGGCTACACCTTC CASSQGRPTASRGYTF
TRBJ2-3 TRBV12-5 TRBD2 . TGTGCTAGTGGCTCGACTAGCGGGAGAGTTCCAGATACGCAGTATTTT CASGSTSGRVPDTQYF
TRBJ2-7 TRBV5-4 . once TGTGCCAGCAGCTCTGAACCTCAGTCCTACGAGCAGTACTTC CASSSEPQSYEQYF
TRBJ2-1 TRBV19 TRBD2 once TGTGCCAGTAGTTCCCAGACTAGCGGGGCCTACAATGAGCAGTTCTTC CASSSQTSGAYNEQFF
TRBJ2-1 TRBV11-2 TRBD2 . TGTGCCAGCAGCTTTGGACTAGCGGGATGGGGTGAGCAGTTCTTC CASSFGLAGWGEQFF
TRBJ2-5 TRBV11-1 . . TGTGCCAGCAGCCCGATTGGGGCAAGGGAGACCCAGTACTTC CASSPIGARETQYF
TRBJ1-5 TRBV6-5 . . TGTGCCAGCAGTGCTCCAGGTTCCAATCAGCCCCAGCATTTT CASSAPGSNQPQHF
TRBJ1-5 TRBV19 TRBD1 . TGTGCCAGTAGTCTGGACAGGGGGCCTGATCAGCCCCAGCATTTT CASSLDRGPDQPQHF
TRBJ2-7 TRBV6-5 TRBD1 . TGTGCCAGCAGAAAAGCCGGGACAGGCCTCAACGAGCAGTACTTC CASRKAGTGLNEQYF
TRBJ2-7 TRBV19 TRBD2 . TGTGCCAGTTCACTTTTAGCGGGAGTCCACGAGCAGTACTTC CASSLLAGVHEQYF
TRBJ2-1 TRBV7-2 TRBD1 . TGTGCCAGCACTCCCACTCGGGACAGGGGGCGATACAATGAGCAGTTCTTC CASTPTRDRGRYNEQFF
TRBJ2-7 TRBV5-8 . . TGTGCCAGCAGCTCCGGTCGACTAGGGGTGGGCGCTCAGTACTTC CASSSGRLGVGAQYF
TRBJ1-2 TRBV12-5 TRBD1 once TGTGCTAGTGGTTTGGTAGGGGCCCACAGGGGTTCCCCTGGCTACACCTTC CASGLVGAHRGSPGYTF
TRBJ1-5 TRBV28 . once TGTGCCAGCAGTTCCCGTCGTGGTGGGGGAGGGCAGCCCCAGCATTTT CASSSRRGGGGQPQHF
TRBJ2-2 TRBV6-5 TRBD1 . TGTGCCAGCAGCCAACAGGGGGCGGTGGCCGGGGAGCTGTTTTTT CASSQQGAVAGELFF
TRBJ2-5 TRBV7-2 TRBD2 . TGTGCCAGCAGCTTAGACGGGGGAGGGTTGGAGACCCAGTACTTC CASSLDGGGLETQYF
TRBJ2-7 TRBV9 TRBD1 . TGTGCCAGCAGCAGACAGGGGAGCCGGGAGCAGTACTTC CASSRQGSREQYF
TRBJ2-7 TRBV19 TRBD1 . TGTGCCAGTAGTAAAAACACCGGGACAGGGAGGTCCTACGAGCAGTACTTC CASSKNTGTGRSYEQYF
TRBJ2-7 TRBV7-9 . once TGTGCCAGCAACCTTCTCACTTCCTACGAGCAGTACTTC CASNLLTSYEQYF
TRBJ2-1 TRBV5-1 . . TGCGCCAGCAGCCCCCTCCCCTACAATGAGCAGTTCTTC CASSPLPYNEQFF
TRBJ2-1 TRBV19 TRBD1 . TGTGCCAGTAGACCGAAAAGGGGGCTCAAGCAGTTCTTC CASRPKRGLKQFF
TRBJ2-7 TRBV5-1 TRBD2 . TGCGCCAGCAGCTTGACGAAGCAGAGCGGGAGGATCCACGAGCAGTACTTC CASSLTKQSGRIHEQYF
TRBJ2-2 TRBV7-2 . . TGTGCCAGCAGCTCCCTCGACAGACTGAACACCGGGGAGCTGTTTTTT CASSSLDRLNTGELFF
TRBJ2-7 TRBV7-2 . . TGTGCCAGCAGCTTCTACTCGCGGGAGCAGTACTTC CASSFYSREQYF
TRBJ1-2 TRBV5-8 . . TGTGCCAGCCCTTTAACCGAGACCCGCGGGGGGGATGGCTACACCTTC CASPLTETRGGDGYTF
TRBJ2-7 TRBV19 TRBD1 . TGTGCCAGTAGTACGACAGGGATCGGCGAGCAGTACTTC CASSTTGIGEQYF
TRBJ1-1 TRBV6-4 TRBD1 few TGTGCCAGCAGTGTAAACAGGGGATACACTGAAGCTTTCTTT CASSVNRGYTEAFF
TRBJ2-7 TRBV19 . . TGTGCCACATCAGGCAAGCCCGGGAACGAGCAGTACTTC CATSGKPGNEQYF
TRBJ1-1 TRBV10-3 . . TGTGCCATCAGCTCGACAGCGAACACTGAAGCTTTCTTT CAISSTANTEAFF
TRBJ1-6 TRBV28 . . TGTGCCACCAGTGGACGTCGGGAAAATTCACCCCTCCACTTT CATSGRRENSPLHF
TRBJ2-1 TRBV5-4 . . TGTGCCAGCAGCTTAGGAGGGAGCTCCTACAATGAGCAGTTCTTC CASSLGGSSYNEQFF
TRBJ2-7 TRBV11-2 . once TGTGCCAGCAGCTTGGGGGGTGGAGGCTACGAGCAGTACTTC CASSLGGGGYEQYF
TRBJ1-5 TRBV10-3 . . TGTGCCATCGGCTCTAGCCGGGAGGGCAACGTTAATCAGCCCCAGCATTTT CAIGSSREGNVNQPQHF
TRBJ1-4 TRBV19 . once TGTGCCAGTTCGGCAGGGCTGAATGCGGCTAATGAAAAACTGTTTTTT CASSAGLNAANEKLFF